Here is one TCR beta chain with its context. Germline CDR1 SGHTA, CDR2 FQGNSA. Trimming left V 1 base short and J 0 bases short, with 10 bases between. The CDR3 runs 15 residues. The sample is drawn from a study of technical replicates of blood from several donors. Generated by immunoSEQ multiplex PCR, the TCRdb table keeps only in-frame clones and is missing some. The profile shows over 25,000 clones, just over 90% of them singletons. The V gene is TRBV7-2, the J gene TRBJ2-7; D not resolved. The sequenced material came from PBMCs. The receptor comes from a human donor in good health. Some clones in this sample may be carry-over from other donors' samples. The CDR3 coding sequence is TGTGCCAGCAGCTTAGTGGTGGGCTCCTCCTACGAGCAGTACTTC. Its protein product is CASSLVVGSSYEQYF.